A single sample is the source of the 30 T cell receptor beta chains below, sequenced in a study of blood T cell repertoires in COVID-19. The protocol was immunoSEQ multiplex PCR, while the TCRdb copy is restricted to in-frame clones and leaves out a portion. Of 30,000 to 35,000 clones listed, about 90% are singletons. Specimen: peripheral blood. These TCRs come from a man older than 75 with acute or convalescent COVID-19.

This clone was recorded once. This rearrangement joins TRBV6-1 to TRBJ2-2; D may be TRBD1 (5 bases). The CDR3 sequence is 15 residues long. V gave up 3 bases and J gave up 0 bases, with 8 bases separating them. Germline assignment: CDR1 MNHNS and CDR2 SASEGT. For the CDR3, the DNA is TGTGCCAGCAGTGACACAGGTACGAACACCGGGGAGCTGTTTTTT. It codes for CASSDTGTNTGELFF.

V usage is TRBV30 and J usage is TRBJ1-4; D unclear. This CDR3 is built from 15 residues. Germline assignment: CDR1 GTSNPN and CDR2 SVGIG (reference sequence). V lost 7 bases and J 6 bases, leaving 21 bases between the germline ends. In nucleotides, the CDR3 is TGTGCCTTGGTCCCGGGATCCTCGAGGGATGAAAAACTGTTTTTT. Translation: CALVPGSSRDEKLFF.

The chain links TRBV11-3 to TRBJ2-2; D perhaps matches TRBD1 (6 bases). CDR3 length: 14 residues. The germline V gene has CDR1 SGHNT and CDR2 YENEEA. V gave up 8 bases and J gave up 5 bases, with 15 bases separating them. The CDR3 nucleotides are TGTGCCAGCGCGGCCAGGGGACGGACCGGGGAGCTGTTTTTT. It specifies CASAARGRTGELFF.

The chain couples TRBV2 to TRBJ2-2; D may be TRBD2 (7 bases). Germline V gene sequence: CDR1 SNHLY, CDR2 FYNNEI. The V end lost 0 bases, the J end lost 6 bases, and 11 bases lay between the germline ends. The CDR3 length is 15 residues. DNA of the CDR3: TGTGCCAGCAGTGAAGCGGGGGGGGCCGCCGGGGAGCTGTTTTTT. This codes for CASSEAGGAAGELFF.

The CDR3 reads CATSRGLDRSNQPQHF. The DNA for the CDR3 is TGTGCCACCAGCAGAGGCCTGGACAGGTCAAATCAGCCCCAGCATTTT. This chain links TRBV15 with TRBJ1-5; 7 bases are shared with TRBD1. Germline V gene sequence: CDR1 LNHNV, CDR2 YYDKDF (reference sequence). This CDR3 region has 16 residues. The V segment lost 1 base and the J segment 4 bases; nucleotides outside the gene matches: 7.

V and J are TRBV5-1 and TRBJ2-7; the match to TRBD1 covers 7 bases. J gave up 0 bases and V 4 bases, and 4 bases lay outside the gene matches. Germline loops: CDR1 SGHRS, CDR2 YFSETQ. This CDR3 has 14 amino acids. The CDR3 DNA is TGCGCCAGCAGCCAACAGGGGAGCTCCTACGAGCAGTACTTC. Translated, it gives CASSQQGSSYEQYF. Supplemented by reference TRBV5-1 and TRBJ2-7, the full variable domain reads KAGVTQTPRYLIKTRGQQVTLSCSPISGHRSVSWYQQTPGQGLQFLFEYFSETQRNKGNFPGRFSGRQFSNSRSEMNVSTLELGDSALYLCASSQQGSSYEQYFGPGTRLTVT.

This chain joins TRBV2 and TRBJ1-2; no clear D gene. Trimming took off 8 bases at V and 6 bases at J, with 13 bases between the two ends. Germline assignment: CDR1 SNHLY and CDR2 FYNNEI. The CDR3 contains 12 residues. CDR3 amino acids: CASQPGAHGYTF. CDR3 bases: TGTGCCAGCCAGCCTGGAGCCCATGGCTACACCTTC.

The chain couples TRBV19 to TRBJ2-6; D is undetermined. Germline CDR1 and CDR2: LNHDA and SQIVND (reference sequence). The CDR3 loop spans 14 amino acids. The V and J ends lost 4 bases and 0 bases respectively, with 4 bases between them. DNA for the CDR3: TGTGCCAGTAGTACGCGCTCTGGGGCCAACGTCCTGACTTTC. Translation: CASSTRSGANVLTF.

CDR3 region: CASSLAQGLASTDTQYF. The CDR3, as DNA: TGTGCCAGCAGCTTAGCACAGGGGTTGGCTAGCACAGATACGCAGTATTTT. V gene TRBV11-2 combines with J gene TRBJ2-3; 7 positions agree with TRBD1. CDR3 length: 17 amino acids. V lost 1 base and J lost 0; bases outside the gene matches: 7. CDR1 and CDR2 from the germline V gene are SGHAT and FQNNGV.

This chain links TRBV2 with TRBJ1-4; 7 bases match TRBD1. V gave up 8 bases and J gave up 1 base; unmatched junction bases: 4. CDR1 and CDR2 from the germline V gene are SNHLY and FYNNEI. The CDR3 totals 14 residues. The CDR3 DNA follows: TGTGCCAGCGGACAGGTTGGAACTAATGAAAAACTGTTTTTT. Residues: CASGQVGTNEKLFF.

The V and J genes are TRBV7-9 and TRBJ1-6; D is unclear. V was clipped by 3 bases and J by 9 bases, with 15 bases between them. This CDR3 contains 15 residues. Germline V gene data show CDR1 as SEHNR and CDR2 as FQNEAQ (reference sequence). The CDR3 is CASSLTDLGGSPLHF. The CDR3 coding sequence is TGTGCCAGCAGCTTGACGGACTTGGGCGGTTCACCCCTCCACTTT.

The rearrangement links TRBV5-1 to TRBJ1-1; TRBD1 might be the D (6 bases). V gave up 4 bases and J gave up 5 bases, with 12 bases separating them. In germline, CDR1 is SGHRS, CDR2 YFSETQ. CDR3 length: 13 residues. DNA for the CDR3: TGCGCCAGCAGCACCGGGACACGGACTGAAGCTTTCTTT. Encoded protein: CASSTGTRTEAFF.

The V call is TRBV19, the J call TRBJ1-2; D is possibly TRBD1 (5 bases). Looked up from germline, CDR1 is LNHDA and CDR2 is SQIVND (reference sequence). This CDR3 has 14 residues. Trimming took off 4 bases at V and 2 bases at J, with 11 bases between the two ends. In DNA form, the CDR3 reads TGTGCCAGTAGTAGGGCAGGGAAAAACTATGGCTACACCTTC. This translates into CASSRAGKNYGYTF.

This sequence joins TRBV6-2 or TRBV6-3 and TRBJ2-3; unclear D gene. This CDR3 is built from 14 residues. CDR1 and CDR2 from the germline V gene are MNHEY and SVGEGT. V was shortened by 2 bases and J by 3 bases, with 9 bases between the two germline ends. CDR3 coding DNA: TGTGCCAGCAGTTACCGGCCGGAGACAGATACGCAGTATTTT. Its protein product is CASSYRPETDTQYF.

Here the CDR3 reads CASSQDGGGAYNEQFF. For the CDR3, the DNA is TGTGCCAGCAGCCAAGATGGTGGGGGGGCCTACAATGAGCAGTTCTTC. This chain joins TRBV3-1 (or the pseudogene TRBV3-2) and TRBJ2-1, with 7 bases matching TRBD2. The CDR3 runs 16 residues. J lost 2 bases, V lost 0 bases, and 4 bases had no gene match. From germline, CDR1 is LGHDT and CDR2 YNNKEL (reference sequence).

This clone came up once. The gene calls are TRBV7-9 and TRBJ1-2; D is perhaps TRBD1 (5 bases). The V gene lost 5 bases and the J gene lost 5 bases, with 18 bases spanning the gap. Germline CDR1 and CDR2: SEHNR and FQNEAQ (reference sequence). This CDR3 is built from 15 residues. In nucleotides, the CDR3 is TGTGCCAGCAGCCCGCACGACAGATTCCCTTATGGCTACACCTTC. Residues: CASSPHDRFPYGYTF.

This chain uses TRBV19 with TRBJ1-5; a possible D gene is TRBD1 (6 bases). Trimming removed 6 bases from V and 6 bases from J, with 12 bases in between. CDR3 length: 13 residues. Germline CDR1 LNHDA, CDR2 SQIVND (reference sequence). Written as DNA, the CDR3 is TGTGCCAGTAGCCAAGGGGGGGGTCAGCCCCAGCATTTT. It translates to CASSQGGGQPQHF.

The rearrangement uses TRBV9 and TRBJ1-2; D ambiguous. This CDR3 contains 18 residues. Germline-derived CDR1 and CDR2 are SGDLS and YYNGEE. V lost 0 bases to trimming and J lost 5 bases, with 23 bases between them. The CDR3 spells CASSVDPGSITRGYGYTF. CDR3 in DNA: TGTGCCAGCAGCGTAGATCCGGGGAGTATCACCCGCGGATATGGCTACACCTTC.

The chain uses TRBV3-1 (or the pseudogene TRBV3-2) and TRBJ1-2; 8 bases are shared with TRBD1. The CDR3 spans 14 residues. Per the germline V gene, CDR1 is LGHDT and CDR2 is YNNKEL (reference sequence). Trimming removed 2 bases from V and 4 bases from J; junction bases left unmatched: 3. This CDR3 reads CASSQNTGGYGYTF. The CDR3 nucleotides are TGTGCCAGCAGCCAAAATACAGGGGGCTATGGCTACACCTTC.

V usage is TRBV24-1 and J usage is TRBJ1-2; 7 bases fit TRBD1. Per germline, CDR1 KGHDR and CDR2 SFDVKD. The V and J ends lost 2 bases and 0 bases, in that order; junction bases with no gene match: 2. The CDR3 sequence is 15 residues long. The CDR3 is CATSDSGGSNYGYTF. CDR3 coding DNA: TGTGCCACCAGTGATTCAGGGGGGTCTAACTATGGCTACACCTTC.

V is TRBV19 and J is TRBJ2-7; TRBD1 is a possible D gene (6 bases). The ends were cut back, 3 bases at V and 4 bases at J, with 13 bases in the middle. The CDR3 has 14 amino acids. CDR1 is LNHDA, CDR2 SQIVND, per germline (reference sequence). DNA for the CDR3: TGTGCCAGTAGTATTCGAGACAGGCGGTACGAGCAGTACTTC. Amino acid sequence: CASSIRDRRYEQYF.

The V gene is TRBV4-2, the J gene TRBJ2-3, with 7 bases lining up with TRBD2. There are 15 residues in the CDR3. Germline assignment: CDR1 LGHNA and CDR2 YNFKEQ. Trimming removed 8 bases from V and 0 bases from J; junction bases left unmatched: 8. The DNA of the CDR3 is TGTGCCAGCTCCTCTGGGGGGGGTAGCACAGATACGCAGTATTTT. Translated: CASSSGGGSTDTQYF.

This chain's CDR3 is CASSGMRAGVYNEQFF. In DNA, the CDR3 is TGCGCCAGCAGTGGGATGCGGGCGGGGGTCTACAATGAGCAGTTCTTC. This chain uses TRBV5-1 with TRBJ2-1; TRBD2 agrees at 7 bases. The J segment lost 3 bases and the V segment lost 5 bases, leaving 11 bases of the junction unmatched. The length of the CDR3 is 16 residues. Germline-derived CDR1 and CDR2 are SGHRS and YFSETQ.

The chain recombines TRBV30 with TRBJ2-7; TRBD1 matches at 8 bases. The ends lost 2 bases at V and 4 bases at J; junction bases unmatched: 7. Germline CDR1 is GTSNPN and CDR2 is SVGIG (reference sequence). The CDR3 spans 14 residues. The CDR3 protein is CAWSRIGQGYEQYF. DNA of the CDR3: TGTGCCTGGAGTAGAATAGGACAGGGATACGAGCAGTACTTC.

The chain uses TRBV6-1 and TRBJ1-2; a possible D gene is TRBD1 (6 bases). Germline lookup yields CDR1 MNHNS and CDR2 SASEGT. The ends were cut back, 0 bases at V and 8 bases at J, with 16 bases in the middle. This CDR3 has 15 residues. The chain's CDR3 is CASSEAGTGLYGYTF. As DNA, the CDR3 is TGTGCCAGCAGTGAAGCGGGCACAGGGCTGTACGGCTACACCTTC.

The rearrangement joins TRBV29-1 to TRBJ1-1, with D unresolved. The CDR3 loop spans 12 amino acids. Per germline, CDR1 SQVTM and CDR2 ANQGSEA. Trimming took 4 bases from V and 5 from J, leaving 11 bases between them. CDR3 region: CSVVGLGTEAFF. In nucleotides, the CDR3 is TGCAGCGTTGTCGGCCTCGGGACTGAAGCTTTCTTT.

This sequence joins TRBV19 and TRBJ1-1; 7 bases are a match to TRBD1. CDR3 length equals 14 residues. CDR1 is LNHDA and CDR2 is SQIVND in the germline V gene (reference sequence). J was trimmed by 4 bases and V by 5 bases; bases with no gene match: 7. CDR3 sequence: CASSFAQGFTEAFF. CDR3 nucleotide sequence: TGTGCCAGTAGTTTTGCACAGGGGTTCACTGAAGCTTTCTTT.

The chain is built from TRBV2 and TRBJ1-2, with TRBD1 as a possible D gene (5 bases). V was clipped by 6 bases and J by 4 bases, with 9 bases between them. The germline V gene has CDR1 SNHLY and CDR2 FYNNEI. This CDR3 contains 12 residues. The CDR3, as DNA: TGTGCCAGCAGCAGGGTATCCTATGGCTACACCTTC. It yields the protein CASSRVSYGYTF.

The chain has TRBV5-1 and TRBJ2-2; 9 bases align to TRBD1. This CDR3 has 16 residues. Germline V gene data show CDR1 as SGHRS and CDR2 as YFSETQ. V gave up 4 bases and J gave up 4 bases; unmatched junction bases: 8. The CDR3 coding sequence is TGCGCCAGCAGCCCAGCCGGGACAGGGTTCACCGGGGAGCTGTTTTTT. Encoded protein: CASSPAGTGFTGELFF.

The V gene is TRBV7-9, the J gene TRBJ1-1; no clear D. The CDR3 runs 12 residues. Germline loops: CDR1 SEHNR, CDR2 FQNEAQ (reference sequence). Trimming took 4 bases from V and 6 from J, leaving 9 bases between them. The CDR3 protein is CASSSARAEAFF. CDR3 sequence (DNA): TGTGCCAGCAGCTCAGCCCGGGCTGAAGCTTTCTTT.